This T cell receptor (beta chain) is from a study of beta chain features in type 1 diabetes. The isolated RNA, all of it, was reverse transcribed, so expressed TCRB transcripts were what got sequenced. Profiled with immunoSEQ multiplex PCR; TCRdb holds only in-frame clones, not every one. This table holds 240,000 or so clones, around 68% found once. Germline V gives CDR1 SGHTA, CDR2 FQGNSA. CDR3 length equals 14 residues. V lost 5 bases and J 5 bases, leaving 15 bases between the germline ends. The sequenced material came from naive CD4+ T cells from blood. The clonotype comes from a man aged 25 to 45 in good health. The rearrangement links TRBV7-2 to TRBJ1-1; D not resolved. CDR3 in amino acids: CASSPFGGGTEAFF. Written as DNA, the CDR3 is TGTGCCAGCAGCCCATTTGGTGGAGGGACTGAAGCTTTCTTT.